Following are 25 T cell receptor beta chains from one sample sequenced in a study of neoadjuvant anti-PD-1 for oral cavity cancer. Using immunoSEQ multiplex PCR, the repertoire was profiled, and TCRdb retains in-frame clones only, with some absent. The data show 60,000 to 75,000 clones, approximately 80% seen once. The source material was PBMCs, sampled before nivolumab (anti-PD-1) treatment. The origin of the receptors is a person aged 35-80 years with oral cavity squamous cell carcinoma.

V is TRBV5-6 and J is TRBJ1-3; D is undetermined. The CDR3 runs 14 residues. Germline V gene data show CDR1 as SGHDT and CDR2 as YYEEEE. With 2 bases removed from V and 0 bases from J, the gap between germline ends came to 6 bases. The CDR3, as DNA: TGTGCCAGCAGCTTCTCTTTCTCTGGAAACACCATATATTTT. Translated, it gives CASSFSFSGNTIYF.

The chain carries TRBV13 and TRBJ2-7, with TRBD1 as a possible D gene (5 bases). CDR3 length: 13 amino acids. The germline gives CDR1 PRHDT, CDR2 FYEKMQ (reference sequence). Trimming pared 5 bases from V and 3 bases from J, leaving 11 bases between. The CDR3 region is CASSKAGHYEQYF. The CDR3 DNA reads as TGTGCCAGCAGCAAGGCAGGGCACTACGAGCAGTACTTC.

This clone was counted between two and nine times. V and J are TRBV7-9 and TRBJ1-1, with a weak D call TRBD1 (5 bases). From germline, CDR1 is SEHNR and CDR2 FQNEAQ (reference sequence). Deletions cut 5 bases from V and 3 bases from J, with 16 bases between. The CDR3 has 15 residues. The chain's CDR3 is CASSPQAGVDTEAFF. CDR3 coding DNA: TGTGCCAGCAGCCCCCAGGCGGGGGTGGACACTGAAGCTTTCTTT.

The chain recombines TRBV5-1 with TRBJ2-1; 7 bases are shared with TRBD2. This CDR3 has 14 residues. The V segment lost 5 bases and the J segment 1 base; nucleotides outside the gene matches: 3. Germline assignment: CDR1 SGHRS and CDR2 YFSETQ. The CDR3, as DNA: TGCGCCAGCAGGAGCGGGGAATCCTACAATGAGCAGTTCTTC. Translated, it gives CASRSGESYNEQFF.

The rearrangement uses TRBV14 and TRBJ2-3; D is unclear. V was pared by 4 bases and J by 14 bases, with 16 bases between. Germline assignment: CDR1 SGHDN and CDR2 FVKESK. The CDR3 has 12 residues. This CDR3 is CASSLSGLEMYF. DNA for the CDR3: TGTGCCAGCAGCCTATCCGGCCTTGAAATGTATTTT.

The chain joins TRBV18 to TRBJ2-2, with D tentatively TRBD1 (5 bases). This CDR3 region has 16 residues. The V end lost 3 bases, the J end lost 0 bases, and 11 bases lay between the germline ends. In germline, CDR1 is KGHSH, CDR2 LQKENI. CDR3 protein: CASSPWQGANTGELFF. CDR3 nucleotides: TGTGCCAGCTCACCGTGGCAGGGCGCGAACACCGGGGAGCTGTTTTTT.

The rearrangement links TRBV2 to TRBJ1-6; 7 nucleotides agree with TRBD1. The V segment lost 6 bases and the J segment 7 bases; nucleotides outside the gene matches: 3. CDR1 and CDR2 (germline): SNHLY, FYNNEI. CDR3 length equals 13 residues. The CDR3 loop reads CASSDRVNSPLHF. Here the CDR3 DNA reads TGTGCCAGCAGCGACAGGGTAAATTCACCCCTCCACTTT.

This CDR3 is CASSPLSSSYEQYF. In nucleotides, the CDR3 is TGCGCCAGCTCCCCGTTAAGCAGCTCCTACGAGCAGTACTTC. The rearrangement uses TRBV5-1 and TRBJ2-7; unclear D gene. The V gene lost 7 bases and the J gene lost 0 bases, with 14 bases spanning the gap. The CDR3 totals 14 residues. CDR1 is SGHRS, CDR2 YFSETQ, per germline.

V is TRBV6-6 and J is TRBJ2-7; weak D call: TRBD1 (5 bases). The V gene lost 0 bases and the J gene lost 2 bases, with 11 bases spanning the gap. Germline CDR1 reads MNHNY; CDR2 reads SVGAGI (reference sequence). This CDR3 has 15 residues. The CDR3 region has the DNA TGTGCCAGCAGTTACTCGAATAGACAGCCCTACGAGCAGTACTTC. Translating it yields CASSYSNRQPYEQYF.

The chain joins TRBV7-9 to TRBJ1-4; 10 positions agree with TRBD1. This CDR3 has 16 amino acids. The germline V gene has CDR1 SEHNR and CDR2 FQNEAQ (reference sequence). V shed 5 bases and J 7 bases; nucleotides not matched to a gene: 10. CDR3 nucleotides: TGTGCCAGCAGCGAAACCAAGGGACAGGGGAGTGAAAAACTGTTTTTT. Protein: CASSETKGQGSEKLFF.

This chain links TRBV25-1 with TRBJ1-2, with D perhaps matching TRBD1 (6 bases). The CDR3 runs 16 residues. The germline CDR1 and CDR2 sequences are MGHDK and SYGVNS. With 3 bases removed from V and 6 bases from J, the gap between germline ends came to 20 bases. This CDR3 is CASSESEGESRDGYTF. The CDR3, as DNA: TGTGCCAGCAGTGAGTCGGAGGGGGAGAGTCGTGATGGCTACACCTTC.

The rearrangement links TRBV5-1 to TRBJ2-7, with a weak D call TRBD2 (5 bases). The V end was cut by 4 bases, the J end by 4 bases, with 9 bases between. Germline lookup yields CDR1 SGHRS and CDR2 YFSETQ. There are 12 residues in the CDR3. The CDR3 DNA follows: TGCGCCAGCAGCCGGGGTGCATACGAGCAGTACTTC. This encodes CASSRGAYEQYF.

V usage is TRBV7-9 and J usage is TRBJ2-3; D not certain. This CDR3 has 13 amino acids. The V and J ends lost 4 bases and 4 bases respectively, with 9 bases between them. Germline CDR1 SEHNR, CDR2 FQNEAQ (reference sequence). This CDR3 is CASSSKWADTQYF. CDR3 sequence (DNA): TGTGCCAGCAGCTCAAAGTGGGCAGATACGCAGTATTTT.

The chain uses TRBV6-5 and TRBJ2-5; no definite D call. V was clipped by 5 bases and J by 4 bases, with 11 bases between them. The CDR3 runs 13 residues. Germline V gives CDR1 MNHEY, CDR2 SVGAGI. Written as DNA, the CDR3 is TGTGCCAGCAGTCCCGTCCGGGCAGAGACCCAGTACTTC. It codes for CASSPVRAETQYF.

The chain links TRBV27 to TRBJ2-7; 9 bases line up with TRBD2. V was clipped by 1 base and J by 1 base; unmatched bases: 5. The CDR3 is 16 residues long. Germline assignment: CDR1 MNHEY and CDR2 SMNVEV (reference sequence). CDR3 in amino acids: CASSLWGGRVSYEQYF. The DNA of the CDR3 is TGTGCCAGCAGTTTATGGGGCGGGAGGGTTTCCTACGAGCAGTACTTC.

The chain joins TRBV28 to TRBJ1-2; tentatively, D is TRBD1 (6 bases). There are 15 residues in the CDR3. The germline V gene has CDR1 MDHEN and CDR2 SYDVKM. V was pared by 5 bases and J by 4 bases, with 17 bases between. The CDR3 protein is CASSRWGGAIYGYTF. The CDR3 region has the DNA TGTGCCAGCAGTCGCTGGGGGGGGGCGATCTATGGCTACACCTTC.

The V gene is TRBV11-2, the J gene TRBJ2-5; D is unresolved. The germline gives CDR1 SGHAT, CDR2 FQNNGV. Trimming took 7 bases from V and 5 from J, leaving 11 bases between them. The CDR3 covers 12 residues. The CDR3 loop is CASTHPPETQYF. CDR3 DNA: TGTGCCAGCACTCACCCGCCGGAGACCCAGTACTTC.

This rearrangement joins TRBV7-9 to TRBJ2-3; 15 bases align to TRBD2. J lost 2 bases, V lost 4 bases, and 7 bases had no gene match. Germline loops: CDR1 SEHNR, CDR2 FQNEAQ (reference sequence). The CDR3 extends over 18 amino acids. CDR3 protein: CASSSQGTSGGYTDTQYF. The CDR3 DNA reads as TGTGCCAGCAGCTCCCAAGGGACTAGCGGGGGGTACACAGATACGCAGTATTTT.

The J gene is TRBJ2-2, the V gene TRBV2; D may be TRBD2 (6 bases). The CDR3 spans 14 residues. V dropped 6 bases and J dropped 6 bases, with 14 bases sitting between them. Germline V lookup: CDR1 SNHLY, CDR2 FYNNEI. CDR3 sequence reads: CASSGTLRAGELFF. In DNA, the CDR3 is TGTGCCAGCAGCGGGACTCTACGGGCCGGGGAGCTGTTTTTT.

This chain joins TRBV7-7 and TRBJ1-1; D is ambiguous. V gave up 5 bases and J gave up 3 bases, with 10 bases separating them. CDR3 size: 13 residues. The germline V gene encodes CDR1 SSHAT and CDR2 FNYEAQ (reference sequence). CDR3 sequence reads: CASSLTLDTEAFF. In DNA form, the CDR3 reads TGTGCCAGCAGCCTGACCCTGGACACTGAAGCTTTCTTT.

The genes are TRBV4-1 and TRBJ2-4; a weak D match, TRBD2 (5 bases). Germline V gene sequence: CDR1 MGHRA, CDR2 YSYEKL. Trimming pared 2 bases from V and 8 bases from J, leaving 16 bases between. The CDR3 is made up of 15 amino acids. The CDR3 reads CASSQSRVPEDIQYF. Written as DNA, the CDR3 is TGCGCCAGCAGCCAATCGAGGGTCCCAGAGGACATTCAGTACTTC.

This rearrangement joins TRBV28 to TRBJ2-2; D may be TRBD2 (7 bases). CDR3 length: 15 amino acids. Germline loops: CDR1 MDHEN, CDR2 SYDVKM. The V end lost 3 bases, the J end lost 6 bases, and 14 bases lay between the germline ends. CDR3 DNA sequence: TGTGCCAGCAGTTTGGGGGGGGCGAGGCCCGGGGAGCTGTTTTTT. Amino acids: CASSLGGARPGELFF. The entire variable domain, with the rest obtained from reference TRBV28 and TRBJ2-2, is as follows: DVKVTQSSRYLVKRTGEKVFLECVQDMDHENMFWYRQDPGLGLRLIYFSYDVKMKEKGDIPEGYSVSREKKERFSLILESASTNQTSMYLCASSLGGARPGELFFGEGSRLTVL.

V usage is TRBV11-3 and J usage is TRBJ2-3, with D uncertain. Trimming stripped 1 base from V and 6 bases from J, with 17 bases between. CDR1 SGHNT and CDR2 YENEEA come from the germline V gene. This CDR3 has 16 amino acids. The CDR3 sequence is CASSLASLPPGDTQYF. DNA for the CDR3: TGTGCCAGCAGCTTAGCCTCTTTGCCGCCCGGGGATACGCAGTATTTT.

The rearrangement uses TRBV19 and TRBJ2-1; 10 nucleotides match TRBD2. This CDR3 is 16 amino acids long. Germline V CDR1 and CDR2: LNHDA, SQIVND (reference sequence). V shed 8 bases, J shed 8 bases, and the junction held 15 bases outside the gene matches. Here the CDR3 reads CASSTLAGVVVDEQFF. As DNA, the CDR3 is TGTGCCAGTTCCACTCTAGCGGGAGTGGTGGTAGATGAGCAGTTCTTC.

A few counts support this clone. V usage is TRBV18 and J usage is TRBJ1-4; D is uncertain. V lost 2 bases to trimming and J lost 0 bases, with 10 bases between them. The germline gives CDR1 KGHSH, CDR2 LQKENI. The CDR3 extends over 16 amino acids. The CDR3 DNA is TGTGCCAGCTCACCAGGAGACACCTCAACTAATGAAAAACTGTTTTTT. Its translation: CASSPGDTSTNEKLFF.